One T cell receptor beta chain is described in this entry. What it binds is not known. The sample belongs to a study of blood T cells in healthy people across ages. The study, taken as a whole, reports: With unsorted PBMCs, a conclusive comparison of naive versus antigen-experienced cells was not possible.

For the second PCR, which ran for about 6 to 11 cycles, a sample-barcoded 5' primer and a J-beta primer mix were used. Tags on each cDNA molecule came from a template-switch adaptor with 12 random nucleotides. Paired-end reads containing CDR3 totaled no fewer than 3 million for each sample. TCRdb recomputed calls from the 5' RACE reads with MiXCR, one row per CDR3 protein. This repertoire shows more than 650,000 distinct CDR3 sequences, about a quarter found once; its top ten account for 3%. Germline loops: CDR1 GTSNPN, CDR2 SVGIG (reference sequence). The CDR3 is 14 residues long. This sample also appeared in a second study, on T cells of mothers and their children.

The chain has TRBV30 and TRBJ2-5; 8 bases are a match to TRBD2. The DNA end is more similar to TRBJ2-7, so the J call may be wrong. The specimen was blood. This clonotype was obtained from a boy aged 5-17 years in good health. The DNA for the CDR3 is TGTGCCTCTTCTGGTCACCGGGGGGGGTACGAGCAGTACTTC. It translates to CASSGHRGGYEQYF.